Shown below are 28 T cell receptor beta chains from a single sample sequenced in a study of T cell repertoires in cytomegalovirus infection. The antigens of these receptors remain unknown. TCRdb analysed the reads with MiXCR anew, one entry per CDR3 protein. The table shows 35,000 to 55,000 distinct CDR3 sequences, with roughly 20% occurring only once. The sequenced sample consisted of PBMCs, sequenced either directly or after in vitro stimulation (not recorded which). Source of these receptors: a human donor in good health (CMV status not recorded). Some clones in this sample may be carry-over from other donors' samples.

This clonotype was recorded many times. The chain combines TRBV7-9 with TRBJ1-1; D is undetermined. In germline, CDR1 is SEHNR, CDR2 FQNEAQ (reference sequence). This CDR3 is 12 amino acids long. With 4 bases removed from V and 11 bases from J, the gap between germline ends came to 14 bases. The CDR3 region has the DNA TGTGCCAGCAGCTCCCCGAGTGATTGGGCTTTCTTT. It yields the protein CASSSPSDWAFF.

This clonotype was recorded only once. The chain employs TRBV9 and TRBJ2-4; the D call may be TRBD1 or TRBD2 (5 bases each). In germline, CDR1 is SGDLS, CDR2 YYNGEE. The CDR3 length is 16 residues. Trimming removed 3 bases at V and 0 bases at J, with 13 bases between. The CDR3 DNA is TGTGCCAGCAGCGGAGGGTCGGGGCTAGCCAAAAACATTCAGTACTTC. It translates to CASSGGSGLAKNIQYF.

This clonotype was counted a few times. The chain uses TRBV7-9 and TRBJ2-6; D remains ambiguous. Germline CDR1 reads SEHNR; CDR2 reads FQNEAQ (reference sequence). The CDR3 is 13 residues long. V lost 4 bases and J lost 3, with 4 bases in between. CDR3 sequence: CASSSSGANVLTF. The CDR3, as DNA: TGTGCCAGCAGCTCGAGTGGGGCCAACGTCCTGACTTTC.

This clonotype has ten or more counts. This chain connects TRBV4-1 to TRBJ1-1; D is perhaps TRBD1 (6 bases). The CDR3 is made up of 14 amino acids. The V end lost 8 bases, the J end lost 3 bases, and 16 bases lay between the germline ends. Germline CDR1 is MGHRA and CDR2 is YSYEKL. The CDR3 DNA reads as TGCGCCAGCGCTGAAGGTGGGACATACACTGAAGCTTTCTTT. As protein: CASAEGGTYTEAFF.

The chain employs TRBV11-2 and TRBJ1-6, with D perhaps TRBD1 (5 bases). CDR1 is SGHAT, CDR2 FQNNGV, per germline. The V end was cut by 1 base, the J end by 9 bases, with 10 bases between. The CDR3 length is 14 residues. In DNA form, the CDR3 reads TGTGCCAGCAGCTTAGTGGGGGGAAGTTCACCCCTCCACTTT. Protein: CASSLVGGSSPLHF.

The sample holds many counts of this clonotype. V gene TRBV7-2 combines with J gene TRBJ2-7; D remains ambiguous. The CDR3 runs 15 residues. Germline V gene data show CDR1 as SGHTA and CDR2 as FQGNSA. V shed 3 bases and J shed 1 base, with 13 bases lying between them. CDR3 sequence: CASSLVWFASYEQYF. The CDR3 DNA sequence: TGTGCCAGCAGCTTGGTGTGGTTCGCTTCCTACGAGCAGTACTTC.

This clonotype was recorded only once. The CDR3 protein is CASSRGQEKEKLFF. The CDR3 DNA sequence: TGCGCCAGCAGCCGCGGGCAGGAAAAGGAAAAACTGTTTTTT. The chain combines TRBV4-1 with TRBJ1-4; D remains ambiguous. CDR1 and CDR2 (germline): MGHRA, YSYEKL. With 4 bases removed from V and 8 bases from J, the gap between germline ends came to 14 bases. The CDR3 loop spans 14 amino acids.

This chain uses TRBV12-5 with TRBJ2-7, with 7 bases lining up with TRBD1. Germline loops: CDR1 LGHNT, CDR2 FRNRAP. The CDR3 length is 13 residues. V dropped 6 bases and J dropped 0; count of bases not matched to a gene: 2. CDR3 sequence (DNA): TGTGCTAGTGGGTACAGGGGCTCCTACGAGCAGTACTTC. As protein: CASGYRGSYEQYF.

The V call is TRBV28, the J call TRBJ2-7; D might be TRBD2 (5 bases). V lost 2 bases to trimming and J lost 5 bases, with 7 bases between them. CDR3 length: 12 amino acids. Germline assignment: CDR1 MDHEN and CDR2 SYDVKM. Here the CDR3 reads CASSLTADEQYF. The DNA of the CDR3 is TGTGCCAGCAGTTTAACAGCGGACGAGCAGTACTTC.

Many counts were recorded for this clonotype. The chain joins TRBV7-6 to TRBJ1-6, with 7 bases identical to TRBD1. The length of the CDR3 is 13 residues. Germline CDR1 SGHVS, CDR2 FNYEAQ. J gave up 10 bases and V 5 bases, and 5 bases lay outside the gene matches. The CDR3 DNA follows: TGTGCCAGCAGCCCTGACAGGGTATCACCCCTCCACTTT. This sequence encodes CASSPDRVSPLHF.

This clonotype was seen at least ten times. The chain is built from TRBV5-6 and TRBJ2-7; no clear D. CDR3 length: 13 amino acids. Between the trimmed V and J ends, which lost 3 bases and 7 bases, there was a span of 14 bases. CDR1 SGHDT and CDR2 YYEEEE come from the germline V gene. The CDR3 is CASSSLTDGEQYF. The CDR3 nucleotides are TGTGCCAGCAGCTCCCTGACCGACGGGGAGCAGTACTTC.

This clonotype was seen more than once but under ten times. The chain combines TRBV6-1 with TRBJ2-3; 9 bases match TRBD2. This CDR3 contains 16 residues. With 1 base clipped from V and 6 bases from J, the junction kept 8 bases outside the gene matches. Germline lookup yields CDR1 MNHNS and CDR2 SASEGT. CDR3 sequence: CASSEGSGGTRDTQYF. CDR3 nucleotide sequence: TGTGCCAGCAGTGAAGGTAGCGGGGGTACGAGGGATACGCAGTATTTT.

The sample holds many counts of this clonotype. The chain uses TRBV10-2 and TRBJ2-3, with 10 bases identical to TRBD2. The length of the CDR3 is 16 residues. J was trimmed by 3 bases and V by 8 bases; bases with no gene match: 11. The germline V gene encodes CDR1 WSHSY and CDR2 SAAADI. DNA of the CDR3: TGCGCCAGCGGAGAGACTAGCGGGTGGGGAACAGATACGCAGTATTTT. This gives the protein CASGETSGWGTDTQYF.

This chain uses TRBV10-3 with TRBJ2-3; D is ambiguous. Deletions cut 6 bases from V and 1 base from J, with 11 bases between. This CDR3 is 14 amino acids long. Germline V CDR1 and CDR2: ENHRY, SYGVKD. CDR3 bases: TGTGCCATCAGCCCTTCCGGGCGCACAGATACGCAGTATTTT. Amino acids: CAISPSGRTDTQYF.

This clonotype was seen more than once but under ten times. CDR3 amino acids: CSAKLNYEQYF. CDR3 in DNA: TGCAGTGCTAAATTGAACTACGAGCAGTACTTC. The gene calls are TRBV20-1 and TRBJ2-7, with D uncertain. Per the germline V gene, CDR1 is DFQATT and CDR2 is SNEGSKA (reference sequence). CDR3 size: 11 residues. Trimming cost V 4 bases and J 3 bases, with 7 bases left between them.

This clonotype was observed many times. The V and J genes are TRBV6-1 and TRBJ2-7; 7 nucleotides match TRBD2. Germline V gene lookup returns CDR1 MNHNS and CDR2 SASEGT. V was clipped by 6 bases and J by 3 bases; unmatched bases: 5. This CDR3 is built from 13 residues. The CDR3 nucleotides are TGTGCCAGCAGACAGACTAGCAGCTACGAGCAGTACTTC. Its translation: CASRQTSSYEQYF.

This chain uses TRBV6-5 with TRBJ2-7, with 11 bases that match TRBD1. Unmatched junction bases numbered 5, after V lost 7 bases and J lost 6 bases. The CDR3 consists of 13 residues. Per the germline V gene, CDR1 is MNHEY and CDR2 is SVGAGI. In nucleotides, the CDR3 is TGTGCCAGCACTCGGACAGGGGGCAGCGAGCAGTACTTC. As protein: CASTRTGGSEQYF.

Of note for this clonotype: A much larger clone differs from this one at a single base, so this may be a read error. V gene TRBV7-3 combines with J gene TRBJ1-1, with D perhaps TRBD1 (5 bases). This CDR3 is built from 15 residues. V was shortened by 2 bases and J by 3 bases, with 13 bases between the two germline ends. CDR1 is SGHTA, CDR2 FQGTGA, per germline. The CDR3 DNA sequence: TGTGCCAGCAGCTTATTACCGGGGGTGGACACTGAAGCTTTCTTT. Translation gives CASSLLPGVDTEAFF. Full variable domain (missing parts from reference TRBV7-3 and TRBJ1-1): GAGVSQTPSNKVTEKGKYVELRCDPISGHTALYWYRQSLGQGPEFLIYFQGTGAADDSGLPNDRFFAVRPEGSVSTLKIQRTERGDSAVYLCASSLLPGVDTEAFFGQGTRLTVV.

This clonotype has a count of ten or more. The chain couples TRBV6-1 to TRBJ2-7; TRBD1 matches at 8 bases. Losses at the gene ends were 4 bases for V and 2 bases for J; bases not matched to a gene: 1. Germline values: CDR1 MNHNS, CDR2 SASEGT. CDR3 size: 13 residues. CDR3 amino acids: CASSGTGPYEQYF. The CDR3 bases are TGTGCCAGCAGTGGGACAGGGCCCTACGAGCAGTACTTC.

This clonotype turned up a few times. The gene calls are TRBV6-6 and TRBJ2-1, with 8 bases lining up with TRBD2. V lost 0 bases to trimming and J lost 4 bases; unmatched junction nucleotides: 2. This CDR3 has 15 amino acids. Germline values: CDR1 MNHNY, CDR2 SVGAGI (reference sequence). CDR3 region: CASSYSSGGYNEQFF. The CDR3 bases are TGTGCCAGCAGTTACTCAAGCGGGGGATACAATGAGCAGTTCTTC.

The chain links TRBV5-1 to TRBJ1-5; 9 bases line up with TRBD1. Germline V gives CDR1 SGHRS, CDR2 YFSETQ. Germline trimming cut 3 bases from V and 5 bases from J; bases unmatched to any gene: 0. This CDR3 has 13 amino acids. The CDR3 protein is CASSWDRDQPQHF. The CDR3 bases are TGCGCCAGCAGCTGGGACAGGGATCAGCCCCAGCATTTT.

This clonotype was seen more than once but under ten times. The V gene is TRBV4-2, the J gene TRBJ1-2; D might be TRBD1 (6 bases). Germline V gene data show CDR1 as LGHNA and CDR2 as YNFKEQ. V lost 1 base to trimming and J lost 7 bases, with 7 bases between them. CDR3 length: 12 residues. In nucleotides, the CDR3 is TGTGCCAGCAGCCAAGCGGGGGCTGGCTACACCTTC. Its protein product is CASSQAGAGYTF.

This clonotype was picked up a small number of times. The CDR3 DNA follows: TGTGCCAGCAGCTTGGGCCCCGAGTACGAGCAGTACTTC. As protein: CASSLGPEYEQYF. V gene TRBV7-9 combines with J gene TRBJ2-7; D ambiguous. Germline V lookup: CDR1 SEHNR, CDR2 FQNEAQ (reference sequence). V gave up 3 bases and J gave up 4 bases, with 10 bases separating them. The CDR3 is made up of 13 amino acids.

The table lists this clonotype with many counts. V gene TRBV11-2 combines with J gene TRBJ2-6; D may be TRBD2 (6 bases). V was shortened by 1 base and J by 2 bases, with 12 bases between the two germline ends. Germline CDR1 and CDR2: SGHAT and FQNNGV. This CDR3 has 17 amino acids. The chain's CDR3 is CASSLVGGVAGANVLTF. CDR3 DNA: TGTGCCAGCAGCTTAGTGGGGGGTGTGGCTGGGGCCAACGTCCTGACTTTC.

This clonotype ranks as medium-sized. The V gene is TRBV6-1, the J gene TRBJ2-5, with a possible D match to TRBD1 (5 bases). CDR3 length: 12 amino acids. Germline CDR1 is MNHNS and CDR2 is SASEGT. V lost 1 base to trimming and J lost 5 bases, with 5 bases between them. The CDR3 loop is CASSEDRETQYF. The CDR3, as DNA: TGTGCCAGCAGTGAAGACAGGGAGACCCAGTACTTC.

V gene TRBV7-9 combines with J gene TRBJ2-7; D is unresolved. Germline CDR1 and CDR2: SEHNR and FQNEAQ (reference sequence). The CDR3 totals 11 residues. V lost 5 bases, J lost 7 bases, and 9 bases lay in between. The CDR3 nucleotides read TGTGCCAGCAGCACACAAAGGGAGCAGTACTTC. It translates to CASSTQREQYF.

This clonotype was seen only a few times. The chain couples TRBV7-6 to TRBJ2-1; no reliable D call. The germline V gene has CDR1 SGHVS and CDR2 FNYEAQ. This CDR3 spans 12 amino acids. The V gene lost 5 bases and the J gene lost 8 bases, with 10 bases spanning the gap. CDR3 nucleotide sequence: TGTGCCAGCAGCCCAAGGACCGATGAGCAGTTCTTC. This encodes CASSPRTDEQFF.

This clonotype has only a few counts. The chain employs TRBV7-2 and TRBJ1-2, with 7 positions matching TRBD1. V was pared by 7 bases and J by 4 bases, with 6 bases of the junction left unmatched. Germline V CDR1 and CDR2: SGHTA, FQGNSA. This CDR3 is 13 amino acids long. The CDR3 region is CASNPTGFYGYTF. The CDR3 bases are TGTGCCAGCAACCCGACAGGGTTCTATGGCTACACCTTC.